These 22 T cell receptor beta chains came from one sample sequenced in a study of human T cells and chemical hapten exposure. Time point in this sample: patch test 2, 6 weeks after DPC sensitization. As for treatment: therapeutic diphenylcyclopropenone sensitization with weekly scalp DPC. TCRdb re-analysed the RACE reads in MiXCR, keeping a single row per CDR3 protein. This repertoire shows 80,000 to 95,000 distinct CDR3 sequences, 11% found once; its top ten account for roughly 2%. Sequences were derived from whole blood, sampled in connection with sensitization to the hapten diphenylcyclopropenone (DPC). The receptors shown here come from a man aged 40-49 years with alopecia areata. Some clones in this sample may be carry-over from other donors' samples.

The sample holds a few counts of this clonotype. The chain carries TRBV12-3 or TRBV12-4 and TRBJ1-1, with D maybe TRBD1 (5 bases). The length of the CDR3 is 12 residues. The V end was cut by 6 bases, the J end by 6 bases, with 11 bases between. CDR3 region: CASRKQVSEAFF. DNA for the CDR3: TGTGCCAGCAGGAAACAGGTTTCTGAAGCTTTCTTT.

This clonotype was observed a handful of times. The gene calls are TRBV2 and TRBJ2-5; possibly TRBD1 for D (5 bases). The germline CDR1 and CDR2 sequences are SNHLY and FYNNEI. The CDR3 is made up of 14 amino acids. Trimming pared 5 bases from V and 1 base from J, leaving 11 bases between. For the CDR3, the DNA is TGTGCCAGCAGTATACAGGTCCCCCAAGAGACCCAGTACTTC. Translation gives CASSIQVPQETQYF. The full variable domain, completed using reference TRBV2 and TRBJ2-5, is EPEVTQTPSHQVTQMGQEVILRCVPISNHLYFYWYRQILGQKVEFLVSFYNNEISEKSEIFDDQFSVERPDGSNFTLKIRSTKLEDSAMYFCASSIQVPQETQYFGPGTRLLVL.

CDR3 DNA: TGTGCCAGCAGTTTATGGATTGAGGCTCACGATTTGAGTGAGCAGTTCTTC. Protein sequence: CASSLWIEAHDLSEQFF. V is TRBV28 and J is TRBJ2-1, with D uncertain. V dropped 0 bases and J dropped 9 bases, with 21 bases sitting between them. CDR1 MDHEN and CDR2 SYDVKM come from the germline V gene. The CDR3 sequence is 17 residues long.

The rearrangement links TRBV24-1 to TRBJ2-1; D gene ambiguous. The CDR3 extends over 16 amino acids. Trimming took off 4 bases at V and 2 bases at J, with 14 bases between the two ends. Germline V CDR1 and CDR2: KGHDR, SFDVKD. CDR3 protein: CATSDSTGAPYNEQFF. The DNA for the CDR3 is TGTGCCACCAGTGACTCTACTGGCGCGCCCTACAATGAGCAGTTCTTC.

There are a few counts of this clonotype. This chain uses TRBV20-1 with TRBJ2-6; D remains unclear. The CDR3 covers 14 residues. The V gene's germline CDR1 is DFQATT and CDR2 SNEGSKA (reference sequence). The V and J ends lost 0 bases and 4 bases respectively, with 7 bases between them. For the CDR3, the DNA is TGCAGTGCTAGAGAAGTCCCAGGGGCCAACGTCCTGACTTTC. Its protein product is CSAREVPGANVLTF.

The chain employs TRBV27 and TRBJ1-1, with D unresolved. Germline V gene sequence: CDR1 MNHEY, CDR2 SMNVEV (reference sequence). Trimming shortened V by 6 bases and J by 5 bases, and 16 bases separated the two germline ends. The CDR3 has 14 residues. The CDR3 region is CASSHMAYATEAFF. The CDR3 DNA reads as TGTGCCAGCAGCCACATGGCGTACGCTACTGAAGCTTTCTTT.

The V and J genes are TRBV6-2 or TRBV6-3 and TRBJ2-5; TRBD1 agrees at 7 bases. The CDR3 totals 17 residues. The V and J ends lost 2 bases and 0 bases, in that order; junction bases with no gene match: 9. Germline CDR1 and CDR2: MNHEY and SVGEGT. The CDR3 sequence: CASSYPGQRVYQETQYF. Here the CDR3 DNA reads TGTGCCAGCAGTTACCCGGGACAGCGAGTTTACCAAGAGACCCAGTACTTC.

This chain connects TRBV20-1 to TRBJ2-3; D is ambiguous. The CDR3 covers 14 residues. Germline CDR1 and CDR2: DFQATT and SNEGSKA (reference sequence). Trimming removed 0 bases at V and 0 bases at J, with 7 bases between. The CDR3 DNA reads as TGCAGTGCTAGAGATACTTCCAGCACAGATACGCAGTATTTT. This encodes CSARDTSSTDTQYF.

The CDR3 bases are TGTGCCAGCAGCCAAGAAAGTAAGGGAGGTAGCGGGAGCCATGAGCAGTTCTTC. It is translated as CASSQESKGGSGSHEQFF. The rearrangement links TRBV4-2 to TRBJ2-1, with 9 bases matching TRBD2. CDR1 LGHNA and CDR2 YNFKEQ come from the germline V gene. J lost 8 bases, V lost 0 bases, and 14 bases had no gene match. The CDR3 is made up of 18 amino acids.

This clonotype was detected many times. The chain joins TRBV4-1 to TRBJ2-7; either TRBD1 or TRBD2 may fit D (5 bases each). The CDR3 is 14 residues long. Trimming took 0 bases from V and 2 from J, leaving 8 bases between them. CDR1 is MGHRA and CDR2 is YSYEKL in the germline V gene. This CDR3 reads CASSQDPGPYEQYV. The DNA for the CDR3 is TGCGCCAGCAGCCAAGATCCGGGACCCTACGAGCAGTACGTC.

V is TRBV2 and J is TRBJ2-7; TRBD1 matches 11 bases. This CDR3 spans 14 amino acids. Germline V gene lookup returns CDR1 SNHLY and CDR2 FYNNEI. Germline trimming cut 8 bases from V and 6 bases from J; bases unmatched to any gene: 9. This chain's CDR3 is CASADGTGGAEQYF. The CDR3, as DNA: TGTGCCAGCGCGGACGGGACAGGGGGGGCCGAGCAGTACTTC.

The chain couples TRBV20-1 to TRBJ2-3; D gene ambiguous. Trimming removed 1 base from V and 5 bases from J, with 10 bases in between. The CDR3 is 13 amino acids. Germline V gene data show CDR1 as DFQATT and CDR2 as SNEGSKA (reference sequence). The CDR3 nucleotides read TGCAGTGCTAGAGCCCCCATTGTAGATACGCAGTATTTT. Protein product: CSARAPIVDTQYF.

The table lists this clonotype with a few counts. The chain recombines TRBV12-3 or TRBV12-4 with TRBJ2-1, with 11 bases fitting TRBD2. This CDR3 has 17 amino acids. Trimming removed 6 bases from V and 7 bases from J; junction bases left unmatched: 14. The CDR3 loop reads CASSLGLAGGPRNEQFF. The CDR3 nucleotides read TGTGCCAGCAGCCTCGGGTTAGCGGGAGGGCCGAGGAATGAGCAGTTCTTC.

V and J are TRBV20-1 and TRBJ2-5, with D perhaps given as TRBD1 or TRBD2 (6 bases each). The CDR3 is 13 amino acids. Germline loops: CDR1 DFQATT, CDR2 SNEGSKA (reference sequence). Trimming removed 3 bases at V and 0 bases at J, with 8 bases between. The CDR3 protein is CSASRGHQETQYF. DNA of the CDR3: TGCAGTGCTAGTCGGGGGCACCAAGAGACCCAGTACTTC.

This clonotype was observed a handful of times. The chain couples TRBV6-5 to TRBJ2-1; weak D call: TRBD2 (6 bases). The germline V gene encodes CDR1 MNHEY and CDR2 SVGAGI. With 1 base removed from V and 4 bases from J, the gap between germline ends came to 14 bases. This CDR3 is built from 16 residues. CDR3 DNA sequence: TGTGCCAGCAGTTACTTCCCGGGAGTAAAGTACAATGAGCAGTTCTTC. Amino acids: CASSYFPGVKYNEQFF.

This clonotype is labeled medium-sized. The chain combines TRBV12-3 or TRBV12-4 with TRBJ1-2, with D maybe TRBD1 (5 bases). The V and J ends lost 5 bases and 8 bases respectively, with 18 bases between them. CDR3 length equals 14 residues. The CDR3 coding sequence is TGTGCCAGCAGTCTTAATGGACTGGGGGAAGGCTACACCTTC. This encodes CASSLNGLGEGYTF.

This clonotype was seen ten or more times. The chain joins TRBV4-3 to TRBJ2-3; TRBD2 agrees at 8 bases. The germline gives CDR1 LGHNA, CDR2 YSLEER. Unmatched junction bases numbered 12, after V lost 0 bases and J lost 10 bases. There are 16 residues in the CDR3. The CDR3 sequence is CASSQEATSVFYAQYF. CDR3 nucleotide sequence: TGCGCCAGCAGCCAAGAGGCGACTAGCGTCTTTTATGCGCAGTATTTT.

V is TRBV12-3 or TRBV12-4 and J is TRBJ2-7, with TRBD1 identical over 8 bases. The CDR3 loop spans 13 amino acids. Trimming at V came to 5 bases and at J to 7 bases, leaving 7 bases not matched to a gene. The CDR3 DNA is TGTGCCAGCAGTCCAATACAGGGGGGAGAGCAGTACTTC. Protein: CASSPIQGGEQYF.

The chain employs TRBV12-3 or TRBV12-4 and TRBJ1-4; D is ambiguous. There are 13 residues in the CDR3. V dropped 4 bases and J dropped 7 bases, with 10 bases sitting between them. The CDR3 DNA is TGTGCCAGCAGTTCAGAGCCTATTGAAAAACTGTTTTTT. This encodes CASSSEPIEKLFF.

In its sample, this clonotype was seen a few times. The chain employs TRBV29-1 and TRBJ2-1, with TRBD1 identical over 9 bases. The CDR3 is made up of 13 amino acids. With V trimmed by 7 bases and J by 9 bases, 10 bases remained unmatched. The germline V gene encodes CDR1 SQVTM and CDR2 ANQGSEA. CDR3: CSATGGEAGEQFF. The CDR3 nucleotides read TGCAGCGCTACAGGGGGCGAAGCGGGTGAGCAGTTCTTC.

The chain uses TRBV6-5 and TRBJ1-1; 8 nucleotides line up with TRBD1. The CDR3 is made up of 15 amino acids. Unmatched junction bases numbered 5, after V lost 0 bases and J lost 5 bases. Germline CDR1 reads MNHEY; CDR2 reads SVGAGI. The CDR3 nucleotides read TGTGCCAGCAGTTACTCGGCAGGGGGCCAGACTGAAGCTTTCTTT. It codes for CASSYSAGGQTEAFF.

The rearrangement links TRBV7-9 to TRBJ1-1; no firm D call. Trimming cost V 1 base and J 4 bases, with 7 bases left between them. This CDR3 comprises 13 residues. The germline CDR1 and CDR2 sequences are SEHNR and FQNEAQ (reference sequence). In DNA form, the CDR3 reads TGTGCCAGCAGCTTAGGGGCAGGCACTGAAGCTTTCTTT. It encodes CASSLGAGTEAFF.